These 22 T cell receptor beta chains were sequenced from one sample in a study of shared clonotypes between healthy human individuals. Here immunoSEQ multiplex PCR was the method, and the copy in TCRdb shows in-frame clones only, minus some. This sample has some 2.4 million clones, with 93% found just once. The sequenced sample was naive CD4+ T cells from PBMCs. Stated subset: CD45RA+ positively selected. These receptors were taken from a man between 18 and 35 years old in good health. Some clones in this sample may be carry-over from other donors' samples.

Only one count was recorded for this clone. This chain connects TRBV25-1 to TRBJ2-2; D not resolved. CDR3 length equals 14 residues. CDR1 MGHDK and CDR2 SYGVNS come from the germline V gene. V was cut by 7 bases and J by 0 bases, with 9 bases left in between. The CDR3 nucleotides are TGTGCCAGCACCCCAAATGCGAACACCGGGGAGCTGTTTTTT. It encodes CASTPNANTGELFF. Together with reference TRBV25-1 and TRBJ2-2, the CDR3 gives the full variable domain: EADIYQTPRYLVIGTGKKITLECSQTMGHDKMYWYQQDPGMELHLIHYSYGVNSTEKGDLSSESTVSRIRTEHFPLTLESARPSHTSQYLCASTPNANTGELFFGEGSRLTVL.

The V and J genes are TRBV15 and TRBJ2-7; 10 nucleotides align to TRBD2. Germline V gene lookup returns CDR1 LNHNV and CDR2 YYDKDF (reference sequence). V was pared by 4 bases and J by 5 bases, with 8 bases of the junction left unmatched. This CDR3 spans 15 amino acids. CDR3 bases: TGTGCCACCAGCATCCCTAGCGGGAGTTTCAACGAGCAGTACTTC. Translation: CATSIPSGSFNEQYF.

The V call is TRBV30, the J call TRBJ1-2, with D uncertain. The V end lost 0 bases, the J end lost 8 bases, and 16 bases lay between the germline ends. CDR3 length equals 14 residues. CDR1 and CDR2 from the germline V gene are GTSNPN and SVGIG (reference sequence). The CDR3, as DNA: TGTGCCTGGAGTGTAATGTTCGGGTGGAGGGGCTACACCTTC. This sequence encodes CAWSVMFGWRGYTF.

The CDR3 DNA reads as TGTGCCAGCAGCCCGGGACTAGCGGAGGACTACGAGCAGTACTTC. Translation gives CASSPGLAEDYEQYF. The V and J genes are TRBV9 and TRBJ2-7; 11 bases agree with TRBD2. The germline V gene encodes CDR1 SGDLS and CDR2 YYNGEE. The J segment lost 3 bases and the V segment lost 4 bases, leaving 6 bases of the junction unmatched. The CDR3 has 15 amino acids.

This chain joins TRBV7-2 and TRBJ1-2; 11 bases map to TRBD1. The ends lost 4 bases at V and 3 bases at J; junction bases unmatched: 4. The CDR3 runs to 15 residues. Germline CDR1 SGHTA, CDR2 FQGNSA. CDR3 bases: TGTGCCAGCAGCTCGGGACAGGGGGGATACTATGGCTACACCTTC. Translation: CASSSGQGGYYGYTF. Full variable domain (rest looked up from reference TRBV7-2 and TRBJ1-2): GAGVSQSPSNKVTEKGKDVELRCDPISGHTALYWYRQSLGQGLEFLIYFQGNSAPDKSGLPSDRFSAERTGGSVSTLTIQRTQQEDSAVYLCASSSGQGGYYGYTFGSGTRLTVV.

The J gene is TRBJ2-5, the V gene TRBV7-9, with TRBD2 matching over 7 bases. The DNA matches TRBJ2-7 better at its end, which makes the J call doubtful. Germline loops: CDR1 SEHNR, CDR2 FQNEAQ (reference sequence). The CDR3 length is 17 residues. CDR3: CASSLAFDQGGSYEQYF. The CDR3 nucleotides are TGTGCCAGCAGCTTAGCCTTCGACCAGGGAGGGTCCTACGAGCAGTACTTC.

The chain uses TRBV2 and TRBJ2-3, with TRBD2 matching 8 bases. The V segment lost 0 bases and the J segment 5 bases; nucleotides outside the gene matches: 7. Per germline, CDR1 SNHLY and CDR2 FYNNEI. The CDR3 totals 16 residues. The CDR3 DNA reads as TGTGCCAGCAGTGAAGCAAGAGCGGGAGTTGTAGATACGCAGTATTTT. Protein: CASSEARAGVVDTQYF.

CDR3 region: CASSSGQGNGAFF. In nucleotides, the CDR3 is TGCGCCAGCAGCTCGGGACAGGGTAATGGAGCTTTCTTT. The V gene is TRBV5-1, the J gene TRBJ1-1; TRBD1 agrees at 9 bases. Looked up from germline, CDR1 is SGHRS and CDR2 is YFSETQ. CDR3 length equals 13 residues. The trim removed 3 bases at V and 10 bases at J, leaving 7 bases unmatched.

CDR3 sequence (DNA): TGTGCCAGTAGTTTATTGACAGGTCGGCGGGACTATGGCTACACCTTC. It yields the protein CASSLLTGRRDYGYTF. The chain combines TRBV19 with TRBJ1-2, with D tentatively TRBD1 (6 bases). The germline V gene has CDR1 LNHDA and CDR2 SQIVND (reference sequence). CDR3 size: 16 residues. V was cut by 5 bases and J by 3 bases, with 19 bases left in between.

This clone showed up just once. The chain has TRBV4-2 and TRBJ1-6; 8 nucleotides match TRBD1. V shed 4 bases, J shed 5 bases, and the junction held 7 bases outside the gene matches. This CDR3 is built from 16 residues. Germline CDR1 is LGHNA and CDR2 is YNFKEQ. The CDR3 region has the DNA TGTGCCAGCAGCCGGGGCCGGGACAGGCATAATTCACCCCTCCACTTT. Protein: CASSRGRDRHNSPLHF.

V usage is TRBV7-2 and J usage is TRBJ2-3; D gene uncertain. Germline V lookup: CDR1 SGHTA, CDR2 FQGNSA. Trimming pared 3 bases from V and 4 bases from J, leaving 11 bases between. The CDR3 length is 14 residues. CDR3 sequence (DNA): TGTGCCAGCAGCTTTAGCCGGCGCCCAGATACGCAGTATTTT. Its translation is CASSFSRRPDTQYF.

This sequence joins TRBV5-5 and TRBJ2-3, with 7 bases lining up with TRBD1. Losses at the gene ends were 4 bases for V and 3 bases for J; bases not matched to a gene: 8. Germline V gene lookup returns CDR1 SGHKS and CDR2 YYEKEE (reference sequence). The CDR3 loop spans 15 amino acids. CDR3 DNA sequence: TGTGCCAGCAGCCAAGGGACAGCGATAACAGATACGCAGTATTTT. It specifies CASSQGTAITDTQYF.

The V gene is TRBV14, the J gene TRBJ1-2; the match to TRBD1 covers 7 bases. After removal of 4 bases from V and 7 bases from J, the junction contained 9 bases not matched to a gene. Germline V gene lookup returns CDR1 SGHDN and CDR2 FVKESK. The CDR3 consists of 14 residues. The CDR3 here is CASSRAQGVGGYTF. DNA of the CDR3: TGTGCCAGCAGCCGGGCCCAGGGGGTTGGTGGCTACACCTTC.

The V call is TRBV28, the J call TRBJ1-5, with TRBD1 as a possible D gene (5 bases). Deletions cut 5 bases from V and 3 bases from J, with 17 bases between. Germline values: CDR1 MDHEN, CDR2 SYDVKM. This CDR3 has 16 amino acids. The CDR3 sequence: CASSRSWGGFNQPQHF. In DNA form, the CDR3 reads TGTGCCAGCAGTCGCTCCTGGGGGGGGTTCAATCAGCCCCAGCATTTT.

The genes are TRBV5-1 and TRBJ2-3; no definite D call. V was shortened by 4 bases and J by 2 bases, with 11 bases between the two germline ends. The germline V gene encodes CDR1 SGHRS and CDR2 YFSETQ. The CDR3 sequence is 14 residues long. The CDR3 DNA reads TGCGCCAGCAGCCCACGCGAACTCACAGATACGCAGTATTTT. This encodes CASSPRELTDTQYF.

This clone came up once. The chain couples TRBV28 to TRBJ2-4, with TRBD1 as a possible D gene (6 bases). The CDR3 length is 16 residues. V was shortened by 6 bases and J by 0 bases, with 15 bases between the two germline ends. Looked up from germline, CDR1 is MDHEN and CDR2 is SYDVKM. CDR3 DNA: TGTGCCAGCAGAGCTACAGGGACGCTAGCCAAAAACATTCAGTACTTC. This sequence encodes CASRATGTLAKNIQYF.

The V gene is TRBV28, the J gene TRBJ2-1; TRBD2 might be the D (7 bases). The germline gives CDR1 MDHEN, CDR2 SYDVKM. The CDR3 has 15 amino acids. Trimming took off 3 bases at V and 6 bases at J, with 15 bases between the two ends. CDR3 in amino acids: CASSFGRGRRNEQFF. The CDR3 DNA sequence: TGTGCCAGCAGTTTCGGGCGGGGGCGGCGCAATGAGCAGTTCTTC.

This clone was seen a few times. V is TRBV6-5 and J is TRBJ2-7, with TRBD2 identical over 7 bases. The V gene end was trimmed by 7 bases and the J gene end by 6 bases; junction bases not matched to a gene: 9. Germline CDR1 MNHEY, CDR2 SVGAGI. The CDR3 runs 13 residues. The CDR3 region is CASTKGRAGEQYF. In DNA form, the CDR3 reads TGTGCCAGCACCAAGGGGAGGGCTGGCGAGCAGTACTTC.

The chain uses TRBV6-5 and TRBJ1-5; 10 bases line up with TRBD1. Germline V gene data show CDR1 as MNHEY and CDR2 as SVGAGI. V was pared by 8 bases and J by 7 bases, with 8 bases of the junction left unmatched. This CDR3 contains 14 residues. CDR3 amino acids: CASATGGRGQPQHF. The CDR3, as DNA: TGTGCCAGCGCGACAGGGGGCAGAGGGCAGCCCCAGCATTTT.

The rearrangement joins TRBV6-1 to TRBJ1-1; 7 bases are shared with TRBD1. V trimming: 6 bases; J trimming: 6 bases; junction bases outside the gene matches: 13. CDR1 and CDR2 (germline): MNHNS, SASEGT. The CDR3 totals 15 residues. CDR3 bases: TGTGCCAGCAGGCTTAGAACAGGGGCGGTGGCTGAAGCTTTCTTT. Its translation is CASRLRTGAVAEAFF.

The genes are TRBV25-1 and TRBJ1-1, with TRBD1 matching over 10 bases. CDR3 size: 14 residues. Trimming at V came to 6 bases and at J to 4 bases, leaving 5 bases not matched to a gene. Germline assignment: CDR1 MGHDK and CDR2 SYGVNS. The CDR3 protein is CASRRQGAGTEAFF. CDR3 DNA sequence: TGTGCCAGCAGACGACAGGGGGCGGGCACTGAAGCTTTCTTT.

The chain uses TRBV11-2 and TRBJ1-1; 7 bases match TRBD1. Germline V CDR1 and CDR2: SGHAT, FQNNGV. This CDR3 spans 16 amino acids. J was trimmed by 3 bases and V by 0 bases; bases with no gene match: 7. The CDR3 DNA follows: TGTGCCAGCAGCTTAGATCCGGCAGGGGGTCACACTGAAGCTTTCTTT. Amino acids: CASSLDPAGGHTEAFF.